This is a list of T cell receptor beta chains from one sample in a study of graft-versus-host responses after intestinal transplantation. For these TCRs, the target antigens are not known. Clones were read by immunoSEQ multiplex PCR, and TCRdb kept only the in-frame ones, dropping some. The data hold some 90,000 clones, with about nine tenths observed a single time. This specimen consisted of unstimulated CD4+ T cells sorted from spleen or lymph node cells, obtained before intestinal transplant. All receptors come from a human donor who received an intestinal transplant. The CDR3 runs from the conserved cysteine through the conserved F or W. A D gene is named only where the DNA matches it firmly. Not every row has a clone size; where given, it reads once, few, many or a size class.

clone_size | j_call | cdr3_length | v_call | d_call | cdr3_aa | cdr3_nt
. | TRBJ2-5 | 18 | TRBV4-2 | . | CASSQDYAAEGERETQYF | TGTGCCAGCAGCCAAGATTATGCAGCAGAGGGGGAGAGAGAGACCCAGTACTTC
. | TRBJ1-2 | 14 | TRBV18 | . | CASSPADNFYGYTF | TGTGCCAGCTCACCTGCGGACAACTTCTATGGCTACACCTTC
once | TRBJ1-5 | 15 | TRBV6-5 | . | CASFRPQGFSQPQHF | TGTGCCAGCTTTAGGCCACAGGGTTTTAGCCAGCCCCAGCATTTT
. | TRBJ1-2 | 15 | TRBV6-6 | . | CASSYSRDGDYGYTF | TGTGCCAGCAGTTACTCGCGGGACGGTGACTATGGCTACACCTTC
once | TRBJ2-2 | 14 | TRBV5-1 | TRBD2 | CASTASGNTGELFF | TGCGCCAGCACCGCTAGCGGGAACACCGGGGAGCTGTTTTTT
once | TRBJ2-1 | 16 | TRBV7-3 | TRBD2 | CASSFHSAGTYNEQFF | TGTGCCAGCAGCTTTCATTCAGCGGGAACCTACAATGAGCAGTTCTTC
. | TRBJ1-6 | 15 | TRBV7-2 | . | CASSLSRGDNSPLHF | TGTGCCAGCAGCTTAAGCAGGGGAGACAATTCACCCCTCCACTTT
. | TRBJ2-3 | 15 | TRBV7-9 | TRBD2 | CASSNGLAVQGTQYF | TGTGCCAGCAGCAATGGACTAGCGGTACAGGGTACGCAGTATTTT
. | TRBJ2-1 | 20 | TRBV19 | TRBD2 | CASSTPGLAGIFSSYNEQFF | TGTGCCAGTAGTACCCCGGGACTAGCGGGTATCTTTAGCTCCTACAATGAGCAGTTCTTC
. | TRBJ1-6 | 15 | TRBV30 | . | CAWIPRWGPRSPLHF | TGTGCCTGGATCCCAAGGTGGGGTCCCCGCTCACCCCTCCACTTT
. | TRBJ2-2 | 16 | TRBV6-5 | TRBD2 | CASSYSRLATTGELFF | TGTGCCAGCAGTTACTCCAGACTAGCTACCACCGGGGAGCTGTTTTTT
. | TRBJ1-1 | 14 | TRBV6-6 | . | CASSYSRPNTEAFF | TGTGCCAGCAGTTATTCGCGACCGAACACTGAAGCTTTCTTT
. | TRBJ1-1 | 12 | TRBV29-1 | . | CSVSDRGTEAFF | TGCAGCGTTTCAGACAGAGGCACTGAAGCTTTCTTT
. | TRBJ1-5 | 16 | TRBV15 | . | CATSRDSRRPNQPQHF | TGTGCCACCAGCAGAGATAGTAGGAGGCCCAATCAGCCCCAGCATTTT
. | TRBJ2-2 | 13 | TRBV7-2 | . | CASSPFAAGELFF | TGTGCCAGCAGCCCGTTCGCGGCAGGGGAGCTGTTTTTT
. | TRBJ1-1 | 13 | TRBV5-1 | . | CASSFGGGTEAFF | TGCGCCAGCAGCTTTGGAGGGGGCACTGAAGCTTTCTTT
. | TRBJ2-3 | 17 | TRBV5-1 | TRBD1 | CASSVGTGVSDTDTQYF | TGCGCCAGTTCCGTCGGGACAGGGGTTAGCGACACAGATACGCAGTATTTT
. | TRBJ2-3 | 17 | TRBV15 | . | CATSRDPWVARADTQYF | TGTGCCACCAGCAGAGATCCCTGGGTAGCTAGAGCAGATACGCAGTATTTT
. | TRBJ2-4 | 16 | TRBV11-2 | TRBD1 | CASSLTRDSKKNIQYF | TGTGCCAGCAGCTTAACCCGGGACAGTAAGAAAAACATTCAGTACTTC
. | TRBJ2-3 | 15 | TRBV5-1 | . | CASSLKERGADTQYF | TGCGCCAGCAGCTTGAAGGAGAGGGGGGCAGATACGCAGTATTTT